What follows describes a single T cell receptor (beta chain). The antigen is not known. This CDR3 has 15 residues. The V and J ends lost 1 base and 6 bases respectively, with 16 bases between them. Germline lookup yields CDR1 SGDLS and CDR2 YYNGEE. The data stem from a study of response to subunit inactivated influenza vaccine. General study results and limits: Authors suggested seasonal influenza vaccinations each recruit few new T cells.

MiXCR, applied by TCRdb to the RT-PCR reads, yields one record per CDR3 protein. The table shows hundreds of thousands of distinct CDR3 sequences, with 13% occurring only once. The sample consisted of PBMCs from blood, taken roughly 6 weeks after vaccination. V and J are TRBV9 and TRBJ1-2, with D possibly TRBD1 on 5 matching bases. The receptor's source is a man aged 50 or older who received an inactivated influenza vaccine. This CDR3 reads CASSVSRAQFHGYTF. CDR3 sequence (DNA): TGTGCCAGCAGCGTATCCAGGGCCCAATTCCATGGCTACACCTTC.